One T cell receptor beta chain is described in this entry. What it recognizes is unknown. This specimen belongs to a study of T cell responses to AZD1222 COVID-19 vaccine. Whole-study findings and limits: Just 6 or 7 people given AZD1222 tested seropositive at baseline. Along spike, vaccine-associated CD4 TCRs were found throughout, with dominance at 160-218 and 743-854.

Assay: immunoSEQ multiplex PCR; the TCRdb copy retains only in-frame clones and omits some. The table lists 75,000 to 80,000 clones, more than 60% of them singletons. Sequencing was performed on peripheral blood, taken 28 days after the second dose of the MenACWY control vaccine. The TCR comes from an adult who received the MenACWY meningococcal vaccine as a control.

CDR3 sequence reads: CASRPGKAGTEYSNQPQHF. The DNA of the CDR3 is TGCGCCAGCAGACCCGGTAAAGCCGGGACAGAATATAGCAATCAGCCCCAGCATTTT. This sequence joins TRBV23-1 and TRBJ1-5; TRBD1 agrees at 7 bases. TRBV23-1 is noted as an ORF with a role that remains uncertain. The CDR3 has 19 residues. The ends lost 6 bases at V and 0 bases at J; junction bases unmatched: 17.